This T cell receptor (beta chain) was sequenced during a study of T cell repertoires in cytomegalovirus infection. TCRdb independently ran MiXCR on the reads; one entry per CDR3 protein. The sample has over 300,000 distinct CDR3 sequences; over 7.5% are singletons. This sequence was found in a human donor in good health (CMV status not recorded). Some clones in this sample may be carry-over from other donors' samples. The sequencing sample was made of PBMCs.

CDR3: CASSPEGQYNSPLHF. CDR3 bases: TGTGCCAGCAGCCCCGAAGGACAGTATAATTCACCCCTCCACTTT. The chain joins TRBV9 to TRBJ1-6; perhaps TRBD1 as D (6 bases). The V gene's germline CDR1 is SGDLS and CDR2 YYNGEE. V was shortened by 4 bases and J by 4 bases, with 12 bases between the two germline ends. The CDR3 is 15 residues long. Looking up the rest from reference TRBV9 and TRBJ1-6 gives the full variable domain: DSGVTQTPKHLITATGQRVTLRCSPRSGDLSVYWYQQSLDQGLQFLIQYYNGEERAKGNILERFSAQQFPDLHSELNLSSLELGDSALYFCASSPEGQYNSPLHFGNGTRLTVT.